This T cell receptor (beta chain) comes out of a study of blood T cell repertoires in COVID-19. Germline V gives CDR1 MDHEN, CDR2 SYDVKM. The V end was cut by 5 bases, the J end by 0 bases, with 10 bases between. CDR3 length: 15 residues. TCRdb's copy holds only in-frame clones and misses some; the assay was immunoSEQ multiplex PCR. The sample shows hundreds of thousands of clones, roughly 80% of them seen only once. The specimen sequenced was peripheral blood. The genes are TRBV28 and TRBJ1-4, with a tentative D call TRBD1 (6 bases). This clonotype originated in a man at least 80 years old with acute or convalescent COVID-19. For the CDR3, the DNA is TGTGCCAGCAGTGCCTGGACAGCAACTAATGAAAAACTGTTTTTT. It is translated as CASSAWTATNEKLFF. Drawing the rest from reference TRBV28 and TRBJ1-4, the complete variable domain is DVKVTQSSRYLVKRTGEKVFLECVQDMDHENMFWYRQDPGLGLRLIYFSYDVKMKEKGDIPEGYSVSREKKERFSLILESASTNQTSMYLCASSAWTATNEKLFFGSGTQLSVL.